This TCR beta chain was captured in a study of early T cells in non-severe SARS-CoV-2 infection. About the research overall: The sequenced material was bulk RNA from unsorted whole blood, and its chains were unpaired. Overall study results and limits: Database matching using VDJdb favored anti-spike CD8 responses, with private and CD4 specificities left missing.

Unique molecular identifiers were attached to individual cDNA molecules. TCRdb re-derived calls from the 5' RACE reads in MiXCR, one entry per CDR3 protein. The sample lists approximately 30,000 distinct CDR3 sequences; 4.7% were seen once. The sample holds many counts of this clonotype. Antigen specificity is unknown. Germline V lookup: CDR1 GTSNPN, CDR2 SVGIG (reference sequence). This CDR3 has 11 residues. The V and J ends lost 4 bases and 5 bases respectively, with 6 bases between them. What was sequenced was whole blood. The chain has TRBV30 and TRBJ1-5; D unclear. The receptor was derived from an adult who was a healthcare worker with PCR-confirmed SARS-CoV-2 infection or an uninfected control (not recorded which). For the CDR3, the DNA is TGTGCCTGGAACAACCATCAGCCCCAGCATTTT. Translated, it gives CAWNNHQPQHF.